This TCR beta chain was found in a study of blood T cell repertoires in COVID-19. Background on the study: From T cells, B-cell-depleted T cells, or PBMCs came the material, which was cDNA or gDNA.

In the study's own analysis: Nucleated cell number was recorded as an estimate derived from reference gene primer amplification. Profiling relied on immunoSEQ multiplex PCR, and the TCRdb table lists in-frame clones only, not all of them. V and J calls and clone size are as listed in that table; D and trimming were resolved from the DNA. This table holds 400,000 or so clones, roughly 90% found once. CDR1 and CDR2 (germline): MGHRA, YSYEKL. CDR3 length equals 17 residues. Germline trimming cut 3 bases from V and 5 bases from J; bases unmatched to any gene: 7. In terms of age and location, participants ranged from roughly 18 to 100 years and lived in about 25 US areas.

The material sequenced was PBMCs or T cells enriched from blood (not recorded which). The sequence was obtained from a woman in her 40s with acute COVID-19. This chain connects TRBV4-1 to TRBJ2-5, with 15 bases identical to TRBD2. For the CDR3, the DNA is TGCGCCAGCAGCCACCCCGGACTAGCGGGGGGGCTTGAGACCCAGTACTTC. This translates into CASSHPGLAGGLETQYF.